These T cell receptor beta chains were read from a single sample in a study of CD8+CD57+ T cells in acquired aplastic anemia. TCRdb itself ran the reads through MiXCR, one entry per CDR3 protein. The sample records hundreds of thousands of distinct CDR3 sequences, roughly 53% being singletons. Sequenced sample: sorted CD4+, CD8+, or CD8+CD57+ T cells (not recorded which) from PBMCs. The receptors originated from a human donor with aplastic anemia. The CDR3 runs from the conserved cysteine through the conserved F or W. Each record gives: CDR3 length, clone size, V gene, J gene, D gene, CDR3 protein, CDR3 DNA. D genes are given only for firm matches. Clone size is given for some rows only: seen once, a few or many times, or a class if the clone is expanded.

CDR3 length: 14; clone size: NA; V gene: TRBV7-9; J gene: TRBJ1-2; D gene: NA; CDR3 protein: CASSSQGSNYGYTF; CDR3 DNA: TGTGCCAGCAGCTCACAGGGATCTAACTATGGCTACACCTTC
CDR3 length: 15; clone size: NA; V gene: TRBV7-8; J gene: TRBJ1-2; D gene: TRBD1; CDR3 protein: CASSLKQDRTYGYTF; CDR3 DNA: TGTGCCAGCAGCTTAAAGCAGGACAGGACTTATGGCTACACCTTC
CDR3 length: 15; clone size: NA; V gene: TRBV7-6; J gene: TRBJ2-3; D gene: TRBD1; CDR3 protein: CASSPGDRDTDTQYF; CDR3 DNA: TGTGCCAGCAGCCCAGGGGACAGGGACACAGATACGCAGTATTTT
CDR3 length: 15; clone size: once; V gene: TRBV7-9; J gene: TRBJ1-6; D gene: NA; CDR3 protein: CASSKRTYENSPLHF; CDR3 DNA: TGTGCCAGCAGCAAACGGACATATGAGAATTCACCCCTCCACTTT
CDR3 length: 13; clone size: NA; V gene: TRBV20-1; J gene: TRBJ2-7; D gene: TRBD2; CDR3 protein: CSANGLADHEQYF; CDR3 DNA: TGCAGTGCTAATGGACTAGCGGACCACGAGCAGTACTTC
CDR3 length: 17; clone size: NA; V gene: TRBV29-1; J gene: TRBJ1-1; D gene: NA; CDR3 protein: CSVEDKGDQGIHTEAFF; CDR3 DNA: TGCAGCGTTGAAGATAAGGGGGACCAGGGGATTCACACTGAAGCTTTCTTT
CDR3 length: 14; clone size: NA; V gene: TRBV29-1; J gene: TRBJ1-1; D gene: NA; CDR3 protein: CSVAPSGSNTEAFF; CDR3 DNA: TGCAGCGTTGCGCCGTCCGGATCGAACACTGAAGCTTTCTTT
CDR3 length: 11; clone size: many; V gene: TRBV20-1; J gene: TRBJ2-2; D gene: NA; CDR3 protein: CSALIVGELFF; CDR3 DNA: TGCAGTGCGCTAATAGTCGGGGAGCTGTTTTTT
CDR3 length: 15; clone size: NA; V gene: TRBV5-4; J gene: TRBJ2-7; D gene: TRBD1; CDR3 protein: CASSLVEDRGRVSIF; CDR3 DNA: TGTGCCAGCAGCTTGGTGGAGGACAGGGGGCGCGTTTCAATCTTC
CDR3 length: 16; clone size: NA; V gene: TRBV12-3/TRBV12-4; J gene: TRBJ1-1; D gene: TRBD1; CDR3 protein: CASSSWDRGRDTEAFF; CDR3 DNA: TGTGCCAGCAGTTCCTGGGACAGGGGGCGAGACACTGAAGCTTTCTTT
CDR3 length: 16; clone size: NA; V gene: TRBV7-8; J gene: TRBJ2-1; D gene: TRBD1; CDR3 protein: CASSLGSRTGRNEQFF; CDR3 DNA: TGTGCCAGCAGCTTAGGAAGTAGGACAGGGAGGAATGAGCAGTTCTTC
CDR3 length: 14; clone size: NA; V gene: TRBV20-1; J gene: TRBJ2-5; D gene: NA; CDR3 protein: CSARHTLVLETQYF; CDR3 DNA: TGCAGTGCTCGCCACACACTAGTTTTAGAGACCCAGTACTTC
CDR3 length: 15; clone size: many; V gene: TRBV11-2; J gene: TRBJ2-2; D gene: NA; CDR3 protein: CASSLTETNTGELFF; CDR3 DNA: TGTGCCAGCAGCCTCACTGAGACGAACACCGGGGAGCTGTTTTTT
CDR3 length: 14; clone size: once; V gene: TRBV15; J gene: TRBJ1-3; D gene: NA; CDR3 protein: CATSRGPLGKTIYF; CDR3 DNA: TGTGCCACCAGCAGAGGCCCTTTAGGGAAAACCATATATTTT
CDR3 length: 14; clone size: NA; V gene: TRBV2; J gene: TRBJ1-5; D gene: NA; CDR3 protein: CASTGLMGGETQHF; CDR3 DNA: TGTGCCAGCACCGGACTAATGGGGGGCGAGACCCAGCATTTT
CDR3 length: 14; clone size: NA; V gene: TRBV6-5; J gene: TRBJ2-3; D gene: TRBD1; CDR3 protein: CASRRDRVADTQYF; CDR3 DNA: TGTGCCAGCAGGCGGGACAGGGTAGCAGATACGCAGTATTTT
CDR3 length: 12; clone size: NA; V gene: TRBV20-1; J gene: TRBJ2-3; D gene: NA; CDR3 protein: CSGMGGTDTQYF; CDR3 DNA: TGCAGTGGAATGGGAGGCACAGATACGCAGTATTTT
CDR3 length: 14; clone size: many; V gene: TRBV5-8; J gene: TRBJ1-4; D gene: NA; CDR3 protein: CASSSERLNEKLFF; CDR3 DNA: TGTGCCAGCAGCTCGGAACGGCTTAATGAAAAACTGTTTTTT
CDR3 length: 13; clone size: once; V gene: TRBV5-1; J gene: TRBJ2-7; D gene: NA; CDR3 protein: CASSQGAPDEQYF; CDR3 DNA: TGCGCCAGCAGCCAAGGGGCGCCGGACGAGCAGTACTTC
CDR3 length: 14; clone size: NA; V gene: TRBV19; J gene: TRBJ2-7; D gene: NA; CDR3 protein: CASSSNPRSYEQYF; CDR3 DNA: TGTGCCAGTAGTTCCAACCCCAGGTCCTACGAGCAGTACTTC
CDR3 length: 15; clone size: many; V gene: TRBV15; J gene: TRBJ1-2; D gene: NA; CDR3 protein: CATSSRRDFSNGYTF; CDR3 DNA: TGTGCCACCAGCTCCCGCAGGGATTTTTCGAATGGCTACACCTTC
CDR3 length: 14; clone size: NA; V gene: TRBV25-1; J gene: TRBJ2-3; D gene: TRBD1; CDR3 protein: CASIGTGGTDTQYF; CDR3 DNA: TGTGCCAGTATAGGAACAGGGGGCACAGATACGCAGTATTTT
CDR3 length: 15; clone size: NA; V gene: TRBV24-1; J gene: TRBJ2-7; D gene: NA; CDR3 protein: CASSPGGALVYEQYF; CDR3 DNA: TGTGCCAGCTCACCAGGCGGAGCCTTAGTGTACGAGCAGTACTTC
CDR3 length: 14; clone size: NA; V gene: TRBV7-3; J gene: TRBJ1-3; D gene: NA; CDR3 protein: CASGLTGHGSTIYF; CDR3 DNA: TGTGCCAGCGGCTTAACGGGGCATGGTAGCACCATATATTTT
CDR3 length: 16; clone size: NA; V gene: TRBV20-1; J gene: TRBJ2-3; D gene: TRBD2; CDR3 protein: CSARAGAGPSTDTQYF; CDR3 DNA: TGCAGTGCTAGAGCGGGAGCGGGGCCAAGCACAGATACGCAGTATTTT
CDR3 length: 13; clone size: NA; V gene: TRBV10-3; J gene: TRBJ1-2; D gene: NA; CDR3 protein: CAISESEKRGYTF; CDR3 DNA: TGTGCCATCAGTGAGTCCGAGAAAAGGGGCTACACCTTC
CDR3 length: 14; clone size: NA; V gene: TRBV15; J gene: TRBJ2-7; D gene: TRBD2; CDR3 protein: CTTSREAGYYEQYF; CDR3 DNA: TGTACCACCAGCAGAGAAGCGGGGTACTACGAGCAGTACTTC
CDR3 length: 17; clone size: many; V gene: TRBV6-2/TRBV6-3; J gene: TRBJ1-1; D gene: NA; CDR3 protein: CASSLSTTTHLGAEAFF; CDR3 DNA: TGTGCCAGCAGTTTGTCCACCACAACCCACCTAGGCGCTGAAGCTTTCTTT
CDR3 length: 14; clone size: NA; V gene: TRBV20-1; J gene: TRBJ2-7; D gene: NA; CDR3 protein: CSANRGMSSYEQYF; CDR3 DNA: TGCAGTGCAAACCGAGGGATGAGCTCCTACGAGCAGTACTTC
CDR3 length: 16; clone size: NA; V gene: TRBV7-8; J gene: TRBJ2-1; D gene: TRBD2; CDR3 protein: CASSLVRGLLNNEQFF; CDR3 DNA: TGTGCCAGCAGTTTGGTTAGGGGACTACTAAACAATGAGCAGTTCTTC
CDR3 length: 15; clone size: NA; V gene: TRBV20-1; J gene: TRBJ1-5; D gene: NA; CDR3 protein: CSARAGEFGNQPQHF; CDR3 DNA: TGCAGTGCTAGAGCGGGGGAATTTGGCAATCAGCCCCAGCATTTT
CDR3 length: 15; clone size: NA; V gene: TRBV7-6; J gene: TRBJ2-7; D gene: TRBD1; CDR3 protein: CASSLGQGATYEQYF; CDR3 DNA: TGTGCCAGCAGCTTAGGACAGGGGGCCACCTACGAGCAGTACTTC
CDR3 length: 12; clone size: many; V gene: TRBV18; J gene: TRBJ2-5; D gene: NA; CDR3 protein: CASSPTEETQYF; CDR3 DNA: TGTGCCAGCTCACCGACGGAAGAGACCCAGTACTTC
CDR3 length: 14; clone size: few; V gene: TRBV11-2; J gene: TRBJ2-3; D gene: NA; CDR3 protein: CASSLDGGTNTQYF; CDR3 DNA: TGTGCCAGCAGCTTAGACGGGGGCACGAATACGCAGTATTTT
CDR3 length: 12; clone size: NA; V gene: TRBV15; J gene: TRBJ1-1; D gene: NA; CDR3 protein: CATSSVGLEAFF; CDR3 DNA: TGTGCCACCAGCAGCGTCGGACTAGAAGCTTTCTTT
CDR3 length: 16; clone size: few; V gene: TRBV15; J gene: TRBJ2-7; D gene: NA; CDR3 protein: CATSRVMTGGSYEQYF; CDR3 DNA: TGTGCCACCAGCAGAGTGATGACGGGCGGCTCCTACGAGCAGTACTTC
CDR3 length: 16; clone size: NA; V gene: TRBV20-1; J gene: TRBJ2-3; D gene: TRBD2; CDR3 protein: CSALRALAGYIDTQYF; CDR3 DNA: TGCAGTGCTCTTAGGGCCTTAGCGGGATACATCGATACGCAGTATTTT
CDR3 length: 14; clone size: many; V gene: TRBV3-1; J gene: TRBJ2-5; D gene: NA; CDR3 protein: CASSLWLSQETQYF; CDR3 DNA: TGTGCCAGCAGCCTTTGGTTAAGCCAAGAGACCCAGTACTTC
CDR3 length: 14; clone size: NA; V gene: TRBV25-1; J gene: TRBJ1-1; D gene: NA; CDR3 protein: CASSERAGALGAFF; CDR3 DNA: TGTGCCAGCAGTGAAAGGGCAGGGGCCCTTGGTGCTTTCTTT
CDR3 length: 12; clone size: NA; V gene: TRBV24-1; J gene: TRBJ2-1; D gene: NA; CDR3 protein: CATSDLKDEQFF; CDR3 DNA: TGTGCCACCAGTGATTTGAAGGATGAGCAGTTCTTC
CDR3 length: 15; clone size: once; V gene: TRBV10-3; J gene: TRBJ2-1; D gene: NA; CDR3 protein: CANRTRTDGDNGQFF; CDR3 DNA: TGTGCCAACCGGACGAGGACTGATGGGGACAATGGGCAGTTCTTC
CDR3 length: 13; clone size: NA; V gene: TRBV6-5; J gene: TRBJ1-6; D gene: NA; CDR3 protein: CASSGQTRGPLHF; CDR3 DNA: TGCGCCAGCAGCGGGCAAACTAGGGGACCCCTCCACTTT
CDR3 length: 14; clone size: NA; V gene: TRBV7-3; J gene: TRBJ2-3; D gene: NA; CDR3 protein: CASSLSQTLNTQYF; CDR3 DNA: TGTGCCAGCAGCTTAAGTCAGACGCTGAATACGCAGTATTTT
CDR3 length: 15; clone size: NA; V gene: TRBV24-1; J gene: TRBJ2-3; D gene: NA; CDR3 protein: CATSDFWDSTDTQYF; CDR3 DNA: TGTGCCACCAGTGATTTCTGGGACAGCACAGATACGCAGTATTTT
CDR3 length: 12; clone size: NA; V gene: TRBV20-1; J gene: TRBJ2-5; D gene: NA; CDR3 protein: CSARDQLETQHF; CDR3 DNA: TGCAGTGCTAGAGATCAATTGGAGACCCAGCACTTC
CDR3 length: 14; clone size: NA; V gene: TRBV15; J gene: TRBJ1-2; D gene: TRBD1; CDR3 protein: CATSREGQGLSYTF; CDR3 DNA: TGTGCCACCAGCAGAGAGGGACAGGGTCTTAGCTACACCTTC
CDR3 length: 13; clone size: many; V gene: TRBV2; J gene: TRBJ2-1; D gene: NA; CDR3 protein: CASRADRGDEQFF; CDR3 DNA: TGTGCCAGCAGGGCGGACCGTGGGGATGAGCAGTTCTTC
CDR3 length: 13; clone size: few; V gene: TRBV9; J gene: TRBJ1-2; D gene: NA; CDR3 protein: CASSVHSNYGYTF; CDR3 DNA: TGTGCCAGCAGCGTCCACAGTAACTATGGCTACACCTTC
CDR3 length: 16; clone size: NA; V gene: TRBV6-1; J gene: TRBJ1-2; D gene: NA; CDR3 protein: CASSYSMGLDDYGYTF; CDR3 DNA: TGTGCCAGCAGTTACTCAATGGGACTAGACGACTATGGCTACACCTTC
CDR3 length: 13; clone size: NA; V gene: TRBV2; J gene: TRBJ1-2; D gene: NA; CDR3 protein: CASSGVSTYGYTF; CDR3 DNA: TGTGCCAGCAGTGGGGTCAGCACCTATGGCTACACCTTC
CDR3 length: 16; clone size: NA; V gene: TRBV5-1; J gene: TRBJ1-1; D gene: NA; CDR3 protein: CASSLGGSTGRTEAFF; CDR3 DNA: TGCGCCAGCAGCTTAGGTGGGAGCACAGGGAGAACTGAAGCTTTCTTT
CDR3 length: 10; clone size: NA; V gene: TRBV5-8; J gene: TRBJ1-1; D gene: NA; CDR3 protein: CASRGTGAFF; CDR3 DNA: TGTGCCAGCAGGGGTACCGGGGCTTTCTTT
CDR3 length: 15; clone size: NA; V gene: TRBV5-4; J gene: TRBJ1-2; D gene: TRBD1; CDR3 protein: CASSSGTGGDYGYTF; CDR3 DNA: TGTGCCAGCAGTTCGGGGACAGGGGGCGACTATGGCTACACCTTC
CDR3 length: 14; clone size: NA; V gene: TRBV6-1; J gene: TRBJ1-2; D gene: NA; CDR3 protein: CASSEPEGSYGYTF; CDR3 DNA: TGTGCCAGCAGTGAGCCTGAAGGGAGCTATGGCTACACCTTC